This T cell receptor beta chain was captured by sequencing in a study of blood T cell repertoires in COVID-19. V gave up 3 bases and J gave up 4 bases; unmatched junction bases: 15. Germline-derived CDR1 and CDR2 are MDHEN and SYDVKM. The length of the CDR3 is 18 residues. The sample holds a few counts of this clone. TCRdb's table, derived via immunoSEQ multiplex PCR, lists solely in-frame clones and lacks some. Of roughly 200,000 clones in the sample, 70% to 90% are singletons; the top ten hold under 3.5%. V is TRBV28 and J is TRBJ1-2; the match to TRBD1 covers 9 bases. This clonotype originated in a woman aged 25 to 45 with active or convalescent COVID-19. Sequenced material: peripheral blood. This chain's CDR3 is CASSFGSHRGRWGYGYTF. As DNA, the CDR3 is TGTGCCAGCAGTTTTGGGAGCCACAGGGGGCGGTGGGGCTATGGCTACACCTTC.